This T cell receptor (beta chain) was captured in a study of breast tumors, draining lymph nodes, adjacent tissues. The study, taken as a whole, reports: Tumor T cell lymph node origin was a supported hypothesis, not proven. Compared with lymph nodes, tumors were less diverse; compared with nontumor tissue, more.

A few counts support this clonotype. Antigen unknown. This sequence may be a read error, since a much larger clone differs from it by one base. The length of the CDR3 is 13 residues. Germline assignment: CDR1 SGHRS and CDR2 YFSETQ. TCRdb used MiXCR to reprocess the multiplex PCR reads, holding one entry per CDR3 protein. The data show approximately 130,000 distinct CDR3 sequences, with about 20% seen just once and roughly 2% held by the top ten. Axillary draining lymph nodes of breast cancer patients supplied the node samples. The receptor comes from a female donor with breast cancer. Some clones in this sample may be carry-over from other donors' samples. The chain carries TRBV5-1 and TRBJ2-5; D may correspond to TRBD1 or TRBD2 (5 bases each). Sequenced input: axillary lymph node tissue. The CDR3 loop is CASSFGTQETRYF. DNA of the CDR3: TGCGCCAGCAGTTTCGGGACCCAAGAGACCCGGTACTTC.